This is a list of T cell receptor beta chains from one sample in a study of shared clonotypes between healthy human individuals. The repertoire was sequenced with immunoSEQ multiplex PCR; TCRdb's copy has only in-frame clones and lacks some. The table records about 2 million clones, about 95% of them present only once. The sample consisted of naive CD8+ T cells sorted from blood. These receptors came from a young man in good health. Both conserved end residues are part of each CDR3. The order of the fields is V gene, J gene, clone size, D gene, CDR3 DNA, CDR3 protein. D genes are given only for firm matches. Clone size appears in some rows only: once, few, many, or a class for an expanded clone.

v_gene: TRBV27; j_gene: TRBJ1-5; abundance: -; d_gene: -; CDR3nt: TGTGCCAGCAGTTTACGAGGAGGTCAGCCCCAGCATTTT; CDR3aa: CASSLRGGQPQHF
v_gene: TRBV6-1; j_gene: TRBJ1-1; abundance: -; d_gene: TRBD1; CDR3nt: TGTGCCAGCAGTGATCGGGACAGAGTGAACACTGAAGCTTTCTTT; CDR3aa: CASSDRDRVNTEAFF
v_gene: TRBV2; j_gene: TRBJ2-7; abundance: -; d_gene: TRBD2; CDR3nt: TGTGCCAGCCAAGTGGGGGGGGTCTACGAGCAGTACTTC; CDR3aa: CASQVGGVYEQYF
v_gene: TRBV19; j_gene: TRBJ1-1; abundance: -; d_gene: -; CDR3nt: TGTGCCAGTAGTATAGGGGTTAACACTGAAGCTTTCTTT; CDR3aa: CASSIGVNTEAFF
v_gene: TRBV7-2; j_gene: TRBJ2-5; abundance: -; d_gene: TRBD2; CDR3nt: TGTGCCAGCAGCCCGGGGGGGCACACCCAAGAAACCCAGTACTTC; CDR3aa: CASSPGGHTQETQYF
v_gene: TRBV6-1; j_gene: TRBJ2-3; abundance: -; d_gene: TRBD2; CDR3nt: TGTGCCAGCAGTGAACGGGGGGTAAGCACGGATACGCAGTATTTT; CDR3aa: CASSERGVSTDTQYF
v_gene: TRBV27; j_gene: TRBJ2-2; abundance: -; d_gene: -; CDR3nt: TGTGCCAGCAGTCCAGGAGCAAACACCGGGGAGCTGTTTTTT; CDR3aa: CASSPGANTGELFF
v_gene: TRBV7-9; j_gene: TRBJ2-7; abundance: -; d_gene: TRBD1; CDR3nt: TGTGCCAGCAGCCTTTACGGGACAGTTCCCTACGAGCAGTACTTC; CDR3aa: CASSLYGTVPYEQYF
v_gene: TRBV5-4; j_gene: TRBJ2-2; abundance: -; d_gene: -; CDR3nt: TGTGCCAGCAGGTACCTGAACACCGGGGAGCTGTTTTTT; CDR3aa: CASRYLNTGELFF
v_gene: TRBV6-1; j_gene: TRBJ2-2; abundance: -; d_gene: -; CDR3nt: TGTGCCAGCAGTGAAGTCCAGGGCGAGCTGTTTTTT; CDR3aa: CASSEVQGELFF
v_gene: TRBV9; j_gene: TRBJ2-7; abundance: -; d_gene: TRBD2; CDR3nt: TGTGCCAGCAGCGTAGGCCTAGCGGGGCCCTTGGGGGAGCAGTACTTC; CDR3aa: CASSVGLAGPLGEQYF
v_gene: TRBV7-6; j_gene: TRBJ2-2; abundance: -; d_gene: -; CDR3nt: TGTGCCAGCAGCCCATTGAACACCGGGGAGCTGTTTTTT; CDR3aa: CASSPLNTGELFF
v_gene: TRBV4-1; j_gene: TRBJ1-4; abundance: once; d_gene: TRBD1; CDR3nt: TGCGCCAGCAGCCAACGGGACAGTAATGAAAAACTGTTTTTT; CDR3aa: CASSQRDSNEKLFF
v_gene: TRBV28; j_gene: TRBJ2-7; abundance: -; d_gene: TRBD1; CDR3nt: TGTGCCAGCAGTTTATCGAGGGGGCGGACCTACGAGCAGTACTTC; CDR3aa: CASSLSRGRTYEQYF
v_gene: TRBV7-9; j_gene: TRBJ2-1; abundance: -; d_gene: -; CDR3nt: TGTGCCAGCAGCTTAGAACTAGACTACCACAATGAGCAGTTCTTC; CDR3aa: CASSLELDYHNEQFF
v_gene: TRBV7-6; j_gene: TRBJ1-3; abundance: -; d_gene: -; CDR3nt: TGTGCCAGCAGCTTAGCGGGGTTACCGGGAAACACCATATATTTT; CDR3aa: CASSLAGLPGNTIYF
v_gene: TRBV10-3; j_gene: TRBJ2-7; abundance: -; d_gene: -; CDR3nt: TGTGCCATCAACTACGGGGACTCCTACGAGCAGTACTTC; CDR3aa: CAINYGDSYEQYF
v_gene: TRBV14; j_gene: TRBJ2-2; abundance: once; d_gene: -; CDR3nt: TGTGCCAGCAGCCAAGATTTGCTAGCGAACACCGGGGAGCTGTTTTTT; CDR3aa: CASSQDLLANTGELFF
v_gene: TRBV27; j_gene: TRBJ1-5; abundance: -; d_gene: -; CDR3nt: TGTGCCAGCAGTCCGGGGGCTGGAAGCAATCAGCCCCAGCATTTT; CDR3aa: CASSPGAGSNQPQHF
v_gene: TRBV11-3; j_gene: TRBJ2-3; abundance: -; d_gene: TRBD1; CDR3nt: TGTGCCAGCAGCCCCGCCAGGGGGCCCGCAGATACGCAGTATTTT; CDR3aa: CASSPARGPADTQYF
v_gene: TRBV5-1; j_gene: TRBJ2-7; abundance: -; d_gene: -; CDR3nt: TGCGCCAGCAGCTTGGCCCGGGCGACAGCCCCATCCTACGAGCAGTACTTC; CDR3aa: CASSLARATAPSYEQYF
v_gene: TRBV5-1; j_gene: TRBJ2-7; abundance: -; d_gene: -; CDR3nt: TGCGCCAGCAGCTTTCAGGGAGCCTCCTACGAGCAGTACTTC; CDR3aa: CASSFQGASYEQYF
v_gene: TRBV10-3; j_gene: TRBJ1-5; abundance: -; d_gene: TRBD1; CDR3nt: TGTGCCATCAGTCCCCAGGACAGGGACCCGAATCAGCCCCAGCATTTT; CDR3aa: CAISPQDRDPNQPQHF
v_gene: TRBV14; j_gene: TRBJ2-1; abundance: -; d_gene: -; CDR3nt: TGTGCCAGCAGCCCCCGGGGTCTAGCGCGGAATGAGCAGTTCTTC; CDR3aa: CASSPRGLARNEQFF
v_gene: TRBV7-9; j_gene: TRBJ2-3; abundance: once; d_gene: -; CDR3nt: TGTGCCAGCAGCTCAATCACAGATACGCAGTATTTT; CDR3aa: CASSSITDTQYF
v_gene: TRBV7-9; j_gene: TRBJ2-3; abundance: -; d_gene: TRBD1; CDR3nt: TGTGCCAGCAGCTCACCTCCCCCGACAGGGTTTTCACATACGCAGTATTTT; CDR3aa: CASSSPPPTGFSHTQYF
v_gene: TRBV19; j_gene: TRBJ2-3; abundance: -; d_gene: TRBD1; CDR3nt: TGTGCCAGTAGTATCTCGGCCGGGACAGGTGATTTAGATACGCAGTATTTT; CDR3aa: CASSISAGTGDLDTQYF
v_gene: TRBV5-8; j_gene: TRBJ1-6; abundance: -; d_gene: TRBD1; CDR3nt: TGTGCCAGCAGCCTTGGGACAGGGGAAGTGTCCTATAATTCACCCCTCCACTTT; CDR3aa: CASSLGTGEVSYNSPLHF
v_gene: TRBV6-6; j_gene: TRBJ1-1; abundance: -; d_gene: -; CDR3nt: TGTGCCAGCAGTTACCCCGCTGGGACTGAAGCTTTCTTT; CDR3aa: CASSYPAGTEAFF
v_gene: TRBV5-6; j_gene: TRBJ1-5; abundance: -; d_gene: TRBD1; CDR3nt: TGTGCCAGCAGCTTGAACGCACAGGGGGCGGTTCAGCCCCAGCATTTT; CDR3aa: CASSLNAQGAVQPQHF
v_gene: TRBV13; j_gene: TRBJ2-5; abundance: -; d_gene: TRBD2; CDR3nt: TGTGCCAGCAGCTTAGCCAGCGGGGGGGACGGAGAGACCCAGTACTTC; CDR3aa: CASSLASGGDGETQYF
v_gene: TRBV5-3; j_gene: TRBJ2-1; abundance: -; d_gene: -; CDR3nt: TGTGCCAGAAGCTATGACAGGCCGGAGCCCTCTAAAACCTACAATGAGCAGTTCTTC; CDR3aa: CARSYDRPEPSKTYNEQFF
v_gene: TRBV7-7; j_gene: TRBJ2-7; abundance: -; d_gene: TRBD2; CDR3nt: TGTGCTAGCAGCTCAGTTCGACTAGCGGGAAGCTCCTACGAGCAGTACTTC; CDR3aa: CASSSVRLAGSSYEQYF
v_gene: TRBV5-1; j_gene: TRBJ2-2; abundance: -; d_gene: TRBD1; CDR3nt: TGCGCCAGCGGGGACAGCCGCGGTTACACCGGGGAGCTGTTTTTT; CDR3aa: CASGDSRGYTGELFF
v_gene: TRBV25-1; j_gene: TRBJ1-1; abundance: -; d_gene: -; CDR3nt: TGTGCCAGCAGTGCCTTGGGGAACACTGAAGCTTTCTTT; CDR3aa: CASSALGNTEAFF
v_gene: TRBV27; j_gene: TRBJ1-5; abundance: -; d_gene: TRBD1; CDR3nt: TGTGCCCGGGGGACAGCCTCGTATCAGCCCCAGCATTTT; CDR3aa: CARGTASYQPQHF
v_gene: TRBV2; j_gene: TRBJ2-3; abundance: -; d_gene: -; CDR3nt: TGTGCCAGCACAAGCGGTGACACAGATACGCAGTATTTT; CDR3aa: CASTSGDTDTQYF
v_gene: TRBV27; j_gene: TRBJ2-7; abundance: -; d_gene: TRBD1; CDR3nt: TGTGCCAGCAGCTTCGGACAGGCGTCCTACGAGCAGTACTTC; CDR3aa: CASSFGQASYEQYF
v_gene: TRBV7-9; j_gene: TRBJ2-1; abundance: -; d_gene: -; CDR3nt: TGTGCCAGCAGCTTAGAACAGGGCTACAATGAGCAGTTCTTC; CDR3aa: CASSLEQGYNEQFF
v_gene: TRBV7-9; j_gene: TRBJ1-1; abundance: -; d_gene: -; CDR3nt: TGTGCCAGCAGCTTAATTGGCACTGAAGCTTTCTTT; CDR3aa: CASSLIGTEAFF
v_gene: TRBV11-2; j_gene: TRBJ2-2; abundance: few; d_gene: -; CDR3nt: TGTGCCAGCAGCTTGGAAGACACCGGGGAGCTGTTTTTT; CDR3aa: CASSLEDTGELFF
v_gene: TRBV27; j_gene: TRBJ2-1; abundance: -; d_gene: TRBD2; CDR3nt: TGTGCCAGCAGTTTCCAAGCGGGGGGAACGGATGAGCAGTTCTTC; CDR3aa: CASSFQAGGTDEQFF